This T cell receptor (beta chain) was sequenced during a study of CD4 T cells in relation to SARS-CoV-2 and coronaviruses. Study context: PBMCs were cultured with antigen for roughly 11 days before TCR beta sequencing.

A remark on this clone: Its antigen is as yet unknown.

Study results and limitations: About 65% of donors had memory CD4+ clonotypes crossrecognizing SARS-CoV-2 and common cold coronavirus spike. Crossreactive clones expanded significantly less to SARS-CoV-2 than monoreactive clones.

Before the COVID-19 pandemic, during about 2011-2019, CD4+ T cells were taken from unexposed donors. After nine to ten days of culture, CD4+ T cells were isolated. Cultures received half-medium IL-2 refreshes on days 3 and 7. Sequencing used immunoSEQ multiplex PCR; TCRdb keeps in-frame clones, though not all of them. The sample lists 15,000 to 17,000 clones, under 85% seen once, with approximately 25% in the top ten. Trimming left V 2 bases short and J 7 bases short, with 12 bases between. Germline CDR1 is MDHEN and CDR2 is SYDVKM. The CDR3 has 14 amino acids. The sequence was obtained from a human donor in good health. Sample: CD4+ T cells from PBMCs, cultured in vitro. The chain couples TRBV28 to TRBJ2-1; maybe TRBD2 (7 bases). The CDR3 region has the DNA TGTGCCAGCAGTTTAGGGGGGGCGGAAAATGAGCAGTTCTTC. It is translated as CASSLGGAENEQFF.